The source of this T cell receptor (beta chain) is a study of T cell repertoires in cytomegalovirus infection. CDR3 length: 10 amino acids. Per germline, CDR1 SQVTM and CDR2 ANQGSEA. Trimming stripped 2 bases from V and 7 bases from J, with 6 bases between. Study outcomes and limitations: Frequencies of public TCR beta families were cumulated, and this identified carriers of CMV plus the relevant HLA.

A word on this clonotype: Its target is unknown.

Using its own MiXCR run on the reads, TCRdb lists one record per CDR3 protein. The table lists 630,000 or so distinct CDR3 sequences, roughly a quarter of them singletons. The chain couples TRBV29-1 to TRBJ2-7; unclear D gene. The source material was CD8+ T cells from PBMCs. The clonotype comes from a human donor in good health (CMV status not recorded). Some clones in this sample may be carry-over from other donors' samples. CDR3 region: CSVETDEQYF. The CDR3 DNA sequence: TGCAGCGTTGAAACAGATGAGCAGTACTTC.